These 16 T cell receptor beta chains came from one sample sequenced in a study of blood T cell repertoires in COVID-19. TCRdb keeps only in-frame clones here, not all; method: immunoSEQ multiplex PCR. This table holds roughly 97,000 clones, approximately 80% found once. The source material was peripheral blood. Source of these receptors: a man aged 55 to 70 with acute or convalescent COVID-19.

This clone came up a few times. The gene calls are TRBV27 and TRBJ2-2, with D perhaps TRBD2 (7 bases). From germline, CDR1 is MNHEY and CDR2 SMNVEV (reference sequence). The CDR3 is 16 amino acids. V was cut by 5 bases and J by 7 bases, with 20 bases left in between. The CDR3 spells CASSPALGGLVGELFF. The DNA for the CDR3 is TGTGCCAGCAGTCCGGCCCTCGGGGGGCTGGTCGGGGAGCTGTTTTTT.

This clone showed up just once. The J gene is TRBJ2-1, the V gene TRBV5-1; D may be TRBD2 (7 bases). Germline lookup yields CDR1 SGHRS and CDR2 YFSETQ. The CDR3 loop spans 17 amino acids. The ends were cut back, 0 bases at V and 3 bases at J, with 16 bases in the middle. As DNA, the CDR3 is TGCGCCAGCAGCTTGGCTGAGGGGGAGGGTTACTACAATGAGCAGTTCTTC. This sequence encodes CASSLAEGEGYYNEQFF.

The chain employs TRBV5-1 and TRBJ2-7, with 8 bases identical to TRBD1. J was trimmed by 3 bases and V by 0 bases; bases with no gene match: 8. CDR1 and CDR2 (germline): SGHRS, YFSETQ. The CDR3 extends over 16 amino acids. The CDR3 reads CASSLGSTGTGYEQYF. Here the CDR3 DNA reads TGCGCCAGCAGCTTGGGGTCGACCGGGACAGGCTACGAGCAGTACTTC. The full variable domain, completed using reference TRBV5-1 and TRBJ2-7, is KAGVTQTPRYLIKTRGQQVTLSCSPISGHRSVSWYQQTPGQGLQFLFEYFSETQRNKGNFPGRFSGRQFSNSRSEMNVSTLELGDSALYLCASSLGSTGTGYEQYFGPGTRLTVT.

The chain employs TRBV18 and TRBJ1-4; TRBD1 aligns across 9 bases. V lost 2 bases and J lost 5; bases outside the gene matches: 6. CDR3 length: 16 residues. The germline CDR1 and CDR2 sequences are KGHSH and LQKENI. The CDR3, as DNA: TGTGCCAGCTCACCATCGGGACAGGGAAGGAATGAAAAACTGTTTTTT. Its protein is CASSPSGQGRNEKLFF. Together with reference TRBV18 and TRBJ1-4, the CDR3 gives the full variable domain: NAGVMQNPRHLVRRRGQEARLRCSPMKGHSHVYWYRQLPEEGLKFMVYLQKENIIDESGMPKERFSAEFPKEGPSILRIQQVVRGDSAAYFCASSPSGQGRNEKLFFGSGTQLSVL.

The gene calls are TRBV11-2 and TRBJ1-6, with TRBD1 as a possible D gene (5 bases). V shed 4 bases and J shed 4 bases, with 11 bases lying between them. Germline assignment: CDR1 SGHAT and CDR2 FQNNGV. The CDR3 length is 15 residues. CDR3 coding DNA: TGTGCCAGCAGCTACGGGAGGGGTTATAATTCACCCCTCCACTTT. Amino acid sequence: CASSYGRGYNSPLHF.

The rearrangement uses TRBV12-3 or TRBV12-4 and TRBJ2-3; 7 bases fit TRBD1. CDR3 length: 13 amino acids. Unmatched junction bases numbered 8, after V lost 6 bases and J lost 8 bases. CDR3 nucleotide sequence: TGTGCCAGCAGAGTCCAGGGGGAAGGTACGCAGTATTTT. The encoded protein is CASRVQGEGTQYF.

With respect to this clone: A read error may account for a junction end that differs from germline. V usage is TRBV6-2 or TRBV6-3 and J usage is TRBJ1-1; 8 bases are a match to TRBD1. Germline CDR1 reads MNHEY; CDR2 reads SVGEGT. The CDR3 consists of 12 residues. The CDR3 bases are TGTGCCAGCAGTTACCCCGACAGGGGCTCGGTCTTT. Translated: CASSYPDRGSVF.

This chain links TRBV11-3 with TRBJ2-2, with D possibly TRBD2 on 5 matching bases. This CDR3 region has 16 residues. V shed 1 base and J shed 3 bases, with 12 bases lying between them. The V gene's germline CDR1 is SGHNT and CDR2 YENEEA. The CDR3 nucleotides read TGTGCCAGCAGCTTAGCCGCTAGCAGCCACACCGGGGAGCTGTTTTTT. This sequence encodes CASSLAASSHTGELFF.

The J gene is TRBJ1-5, the V gene TRBV6-2 or TRBV6-3; D gene ambiguous. Germline V gene data show CDR1 as MNHEY and CDR2 as SVGEGT. This CDR3 contains 14 residues. Trimming pared 2 bases from V and 5 bases from J, leaving 10 bases between. The CDR3 spells CASSYVTVDQPQHF. CDR3 bases: TGTGCCAGCAGTTACGTAACAGTTGATCAGCCCCAGCATTTT.

The chain is built from TRBV19 and TRBJ1-6; TRBD1 matches at 9 bases. The CDR3 loop spans 15 amino acids. Per the germline V gene, CDR1 is LNHDA and CDR2 is SQIVND (reference sequence). V lost 5 bases, J lost 10 bases, and 9 bases stayed unmatched. The DNA for the CDR3 is TGTGCCAGTAGTCCCGGGACAGGGTTAGGATCACCCCTCCACTTT. This encodes CASSPGTGLGSPLHF.

The rearrangement uses TRBV27 and TRBJ2-7; 7 nucleotides match TRBD2. This CDR3 is built from 15 residues. Germline trimming cut 5 bases from V and 0 bases from J; bases unmatched to any gene: 7. CDR1 is MNHEY and CDR2 is SMNVEV in the germline V gene (reference sequence). The CDR3 DNA sequence: TGTGCCAGCAGTACTGTAGCGGGCCCCTCCTACGAGCAGTACTTC. This sequence encodes CASSTVAGPSYEQYF.

A few counts support this clone. The chain combines TRBV6-2 or TRBV6-3 with TRBJ2-3, with 7 bases fitting TRBD2. The CDR3 consists of 17 residues. The germline V gene has CDR1 MNHEY and CDR2 SVGEGT. The junction had 8 bases not matched to a gene; V was cut back by 2 bases and J by 0 bases. Here the CDR3 DNA reads TGTGCCAGCAGTTACGAGCCTGGCGGGAGTAGCACAGATACGCAGTATTTT. This codes for CASSYEPGGSSTDTQYF.

The V and J genes are TRBV7-2 and TRBJ1-1, with a possible D match to TRBD1 (5 bases). Germline V gene lookup returns CDR1 SGHTA and CDR2 FQGNSA. There are 17 residues in the CDR3. Trimming removed 5 bases at V and 4 bases at J, with 23 bases between. CDR3: CASSQRRGGVGFTEAFF. The DNA of the CDR3 is TGTGCCAGCAGCCAACGGCGTGGAGGGGTCGGTTTCACTGAAGCTTTCTTT. Supplemented by reference TRBV7-2 and TRBJ1-1, the full variable domain reads GAGVSQSPSNKVTEKGKDVELRCDPISGHTALYWYRQSLGQGLEFLIYFQGNSAPDKSGLPSDRFSAERTGGSVSTLTIQRTQQEDSAVYLCASSQRRGGVGFTEAFFGQGTRLTVV.

There are a few counts of this clone. The V call is TRBV7-9, the J call TRBJ1-6; 8 bases match TRBD1. Looked up from germline, CDR1 is SEHNR and CDR2 is FQNEAQ (reference sequence). The CDR3 runs to 14 residues. The V and J ends lost 5 bases and 8 bases, in that order; junction bases with no gene match: 5. CDR3 amino acids: CASSAQGGDSPLHF. In nucleotides, the CDR3 is TGTGCCAGCAGCGCACAGGGGGGGGATTCACCCCTCCACTTT. Looking up the rest from reference TRBV7-9 and TRBJ1-6 gives the full variable domain: DTGVSQNPRHKITKRGQNVTFRCDPISEHNRLYWYRQTLGQGPEFLTYFQNEAQLEKSRLLSDRFSAERPKGSFSTLEIQRTEQGDSAMYLCASSAQGGDSPLHFGNGTRLTVT.

The genes are TRBV2 and TRBJ1-4; D gene uncertain. The CDR3 length is 14 residues. Germline V lookup: CDR1 SNHLY, CDR2 FYNNEI. Trimming took off 6 bases at V and 0 bases at J, with 8 bases between the two ends. CDR3 nucleotide sequence: TGTGCCAGCAGCGTCATAGCAACTAATGAAAAACTGTTTTTT. Translating it yields CASSVIATNEKLFF.

This chain connects TRBV18 to TRBJ2-7, with TRBD1 matching 7 bases. The CDR3 is 12 residues long. From germline, CDR1 is KGHSH and CDR2 LQKENI. The V segment lost 5 bases and the J segment 4 bases; nucleotides outside the gene matches: 2. This chain's CDR3 is CASSKQGYEQYF. CDR3 DNA sequence: TGTGCCAGCTCAAAACAGGGGTACGAGCAGTACTTC.